This T cell receptor (beta chain) was sequenced in a study of OX40 agonist ivuxolimab in advanced cancers. With autoimmune disease history or systemic immunosuppression, patients were excluded. The data were produced by immunoSEQ multiplex PCR, yet TCRdb's version contains in-frame clones alone and is incomplete. The sample records tens of thousands of clones, roughly nine tenths being singletons. Germline CDR1 and CDR2: LNHDA and SQIVND (reference sequence). The ends were cut back, 2 bases at V and 4 bases at J, with 12 bases in the middle. The CDR3 loop spans 15 amino acids. Sequencing was performed on CD4+ or CD8+ T cells sorted from blood, taken in a trial of the OX40 agonist ivuxolimab. This receptor was identified in an adult with an advanced solid tumor such as melanoma, head and neck, liver or kidney cancer. V and J are TRBV19 and TRBJ1-5; tentatively, D is TRBD1 (5 bases). CDR3 loop: CASSITGSGNQPQHF. CDR3 coding DNA: TGTGCCAGTAGTATAACCGGGTCAGGGAATCAGCCCCAGCATTTT.